The 8 T cell receptor beta chains listed next were all sequenced from one sample in a study of cytomegalovirus exposure and HLA in healthy donors. It was with 60 Vbeta and 13 Jbeta primers that the PCR ran. Data came from immunoSEQ multiplex PCR; TCRdb stores just in-frame clones and leaves some out. This sample has tens of thousands of clones, with around 80% found just once. Material for sequencing was PBMCs. The receptors originated from a male donor in good health and CMV-seropositive.

CDR3 region: CSVEDLGAHTEAFF. In DNA, the CDR3 is TGCAGCGTTGAAGATTTGGGGGCGCACACTGAAGCTTTCTTT. This chain uses TRBV29-1 with TRBJ1-1, with a tentative D call TRBD1 (6 bases). The CDR3 spans 14 residues. Trimming removed 0 bases at V and 3 bases at J, with 11 bases between. CDR1 SQVTM and CDR2 ANQGSEA come from the germline V gene.

This clone was recorded a few times. The chain employs TRBV30 and TRBJ1-5; 7 nucleotides align to TRBD1. The CDR3 has 13 amino acids. Losses at the gene ends were 2 bases for V and 4 bases for J; bases not matched to a gene: 2. Germline CDR1 and CDR2: GTSNPN and SVGIG (reference sequence). CDR3 DNA: TGTGCCTGGAGTCGGACAGGAAATCAGCCCCAGCATTTT. Encoded protein: CAWSRTGNQPQHF.

The chain is built from TRBV9 and TRBJ2-5; 8 bases agree with TRBD1. The DNA matches TRBJ2-7 better at its end, which makes the J call doubtful. The CDR3 length is 15 residues. The germline gives CDR1 SGDLS, CDR2 YYNGEE. The CDR3 sequence is CASSVAQGASYEQYF. The CDR3 coding sequence is TGTGCCAGCAGCGTAGCGCAGGGGGCGTCCTACGAGCAGTACTTC.

The CDR3: CASSLLTGGQETQYF. CDR3 nucleotide sequence: TGTGCCAGCAGCTTACTCACGGGGGGCCAAGAGACCCAGTACTTC. The chain combines TRBV7-2 with TRBJ2-5; 7 bases map to TRBD2. This CDR3 comprises 15 residues. The trim removed 2 bases at V and 1 base at J, leaving 4 bases unmatched. The germline V gene encodes CDR1 SGHTA and CDR2 FQGNSA.

The gene calls are TRBV19 and TRBJ2-5; no clear D. This CDR3 has 13 residues. Germline V CDR1 and CDR2: LNHDA, SQIVND (reference sequence). V lost 3 bases to trimming and J lost 1 base, with 6 bases between them. The CDR3 DNA reads TGTGCCAGTAGTATTAACACCCAAGAGACCCAGTACTTC. Amino acids: CASSINTQETQYF.

Regarding this clone: One junction end disagrees with the germline gene, perhaps due to a read error. The rearrangement joins TRBV7-9 to TRBJ2-7; 7 nucleotides agree with TRBD1. The germline V gene has CDR1 SEHNR and CDR2 FQNEAQ (reference sequence). This CDR3 spans 17 amino acids. The CDR3 bases are TGTTCCAGCAGCCGCCGGGATACCGGGACAGCCTCCTACGAGCAGTACTTC. This translates into CSSSRRDTGTASYEQYF.

This clone was picked up a small number of times. The chain links TRBV29-1 to TRBJ2-7; possibly TRBD2 for D (6 bases). Germline V lookup: CDR1 SQVTM, CDR2 ANQGSEA. The ends were cut back, 5 bases at V and 11 bases at J, with 22 bases in the middle. This CDR3 has 13 amino acids. Here the CDR3 DNA reads TGCAGCGTTTCCGATGGCGGGGCAAAGCTTGAGTACTTC. Translation: CSVSDGGAKLEYF.

The gene calls are TRBV30 and TRBJ1-3, with TRBD1 as a possible D gene (5 bases). Per germline, CDR1 GTSNPN and CDR2 SVGIG (reference sequence). The CDR3 has 15 amino acids. V shed 0 bases and J shed 3 bases, with 12 bases lying between them. The CDR3, as DNA: TGTGCCTGGAGTGTCCCAGGGACTCATGGAAACACCATATATTTT. Its translation is CAWSVPGTHGNTIYF.